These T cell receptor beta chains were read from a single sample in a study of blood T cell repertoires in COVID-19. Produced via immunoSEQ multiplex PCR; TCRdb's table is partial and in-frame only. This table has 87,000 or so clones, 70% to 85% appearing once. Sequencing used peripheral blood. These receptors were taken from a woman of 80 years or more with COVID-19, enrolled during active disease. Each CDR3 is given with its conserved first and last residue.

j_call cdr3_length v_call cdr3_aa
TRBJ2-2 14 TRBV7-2 CASSFLGGTGELFF
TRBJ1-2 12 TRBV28 CASSTDRVGYTF
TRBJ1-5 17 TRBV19 CASSMRRSGQINQPQHF
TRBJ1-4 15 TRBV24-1 CATSDRTGIGEKLFF
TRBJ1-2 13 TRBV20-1 CSASAGEGYGYTF
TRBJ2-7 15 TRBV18 CASSPGTGSYGEQYF
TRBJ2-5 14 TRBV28 CASTMTGAQETQYF
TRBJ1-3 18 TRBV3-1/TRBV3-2 CASSQSTSGTDPGNTIYF
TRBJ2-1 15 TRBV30 CAWTPNGRGVNEQFF
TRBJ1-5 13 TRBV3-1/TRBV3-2 CASSPTGYQPQHF
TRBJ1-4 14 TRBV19 CASSIGQGGEKLFF
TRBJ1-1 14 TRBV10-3 CAISTVDRGAEAFF
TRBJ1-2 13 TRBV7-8 CASSLGGYYGYTF
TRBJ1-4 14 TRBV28 CASSQGGLNEKLFF
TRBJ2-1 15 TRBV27 CASRYSGGPNNEQFF
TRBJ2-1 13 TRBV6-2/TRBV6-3 CASSYSRGGEQFF
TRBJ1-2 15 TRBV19 CASQAGGAVVYGYTF
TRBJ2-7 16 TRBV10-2 CASSEGGLAGAGEQYF
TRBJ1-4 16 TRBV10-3 CAIRDKTGTGDEKLFF
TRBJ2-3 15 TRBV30 CAWSRGAGAADTQYF
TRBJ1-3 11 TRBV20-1 CSADRGNTIYF
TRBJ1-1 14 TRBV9 CASSRGLGNTEAFF
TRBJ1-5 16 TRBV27 CASSLSWGGVDQPQHF
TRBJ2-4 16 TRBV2 CASSESSSGSGNIQYF
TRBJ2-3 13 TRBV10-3 CAIGTGDTDTQYF
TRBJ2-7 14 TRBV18 CASSPLQGAYEQYF
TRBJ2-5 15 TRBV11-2 CASSSYRGQGETQYF
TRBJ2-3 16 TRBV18 CASSPRKGLRGDTQYF
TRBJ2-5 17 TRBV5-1 CASSLFPSGPVEETQYF
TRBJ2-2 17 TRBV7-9 CASSSAWGTGVIGELFF
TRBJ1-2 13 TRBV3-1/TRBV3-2 CASSQALNYGYTF
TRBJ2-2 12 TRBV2 CASGGVTGELFF
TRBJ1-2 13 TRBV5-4 CASSFDREGGYTF
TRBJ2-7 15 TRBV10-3 CAISGLASGAYEQYF
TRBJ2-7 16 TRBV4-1 CASSPLRVYAPYEQYF
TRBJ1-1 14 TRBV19 CASSQTGMNTEAFF
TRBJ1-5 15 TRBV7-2 CASSFIGTVNQPQHF
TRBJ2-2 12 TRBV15 CATKTGSGELFF
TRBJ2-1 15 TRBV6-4 CASSETSGGDLEQFF
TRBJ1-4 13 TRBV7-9 CASSFQSNEKLFF
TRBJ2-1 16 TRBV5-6 CASSLFGQAGLGEQFF
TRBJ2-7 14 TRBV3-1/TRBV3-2 CASSRDSSSYEQYF
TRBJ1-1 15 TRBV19 CASSLGPGRNTEAFF
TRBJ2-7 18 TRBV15 CATSRGNRIAPYSYEQYF
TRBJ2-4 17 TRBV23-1 CASSPWGGRKAKNIQYF
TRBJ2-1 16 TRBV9 CASSVSGTNSYNEQFF
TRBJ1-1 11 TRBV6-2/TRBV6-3 CASSQDSGTFF
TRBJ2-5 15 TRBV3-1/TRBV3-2 CASSQGIAGEETQYF
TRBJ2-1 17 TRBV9 CASSPHPGLALSREQFF
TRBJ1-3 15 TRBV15 CATSRAAKSGNTIYF
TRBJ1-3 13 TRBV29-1 CSVGTHLENTIYF
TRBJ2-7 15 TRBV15 CATSPDGGLPYEQYF
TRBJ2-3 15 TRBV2 CASGLPGTVTNTQYF
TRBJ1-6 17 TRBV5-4 CASSPQGGPFYNSPLHF
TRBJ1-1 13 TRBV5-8 CASSLDRVTEAFF
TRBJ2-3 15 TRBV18 CASSSKAGGTDTQYF